This T cell receptor beta chain originates from a study of OX40 agonist ivuxolimab in advanced cancers. CDR3 size: 15 residues. The germline gives CDR1 SGHRS, CDR2 YFSETQ. V lost 0 bases to trimming and J lost 5 bases; unmatched junction nucleotides: 2. Sequencing was performed with immunoSEQ multiplex PCR; in TCRdb, only in-frame clones are kept and a portion is missing. Here the sample spans roughly 32,000 clones, 80% being singletons. The genes are TRBV5-1 and TRBJ2-5; 12 positions match TRBD2. This material consisted of CD4+ or CD8+ T cells sorted from blood, taken in a trial of the OX40 agonist ivuxolimab. The source of this sequence is an adult with an advanced solid tumor such as melanoma, head and neck, liver or kidney cancer. CDR3 sequence: CASSLASGGGETQYF. CDR3 nucleotide sequence: TGCGCCAGCAGCTTGGCTAGCGGGGGGGGTGAGACCCAGTACTTC. Based on the CDR3 plus reference TRBV5-1 and TRBJ2-5, the full variable domain is KAGVTQTPRYLIKTRGQQVTLSCSPISGHRSVSWYQQTPGQGLQFLFEYFSETQRNKGNFPGRFSGRQFSNSRSEMNVSTLELGDSALYLCASSLASGGGETQYFGPGTRLLVL.